This T cell receptor (beta chain) was profiled in a study of cytomegalovirus exposure and HLA in healthy donors. Study outcomes and limitations: What was likely a sequencing artifact was a cluster of highly shared sequence variants.

Germline loops: CDR1 SEHNR, CDR2 FQNEAQ (reference sequence). V was pared by 5 bases and J by 5 bases, with 9 bases between. This CDR3 region has 13 residues. Primers for the PCR totalled 60 Vbeta and 13 Jbeta. Only in-frame clones appear in the TCRdb table, and some are missing; sequencing was by immunoSEQ multiplex PCR. The data show 150,000 or so clones, just under 75% seen once. A word on this clone: As yet, its antigen is unknown.

The sample taken for sequencing was PBMCs. The rearrangement joins TRBV7-9 to TRBJ2-2, with D possibly matching TRBD2 (5 bases). This sequence was found in a young woman in good health and CMV-seronegative. This CDR3 is CASSQWETGELFF. The CDR3 DNA sequence: TGTGCCAGCAGCCAGTGGGAGACCGGGGAGCTGTTTTTT. The variable domain in full, with the rest retrieved from reference TRBV7-9 and TRBJ2-2, is DTGVSQNPRHKITKRGQNVTFRCDPISEHNRLYWYRQTLGQGPEFLTYFQNEAQLEKSRLLSDRFSAERPKGSFSTLEIQRTEQGDSAMYLCASSQWETGELFFGEGSRLTVL.